Below, 32 T cell receptor beta chains from the same sample are listed, as sequenced in a study of blood T cell repertoires in COVID-19. Clones were read by immunoSEQ multiplex PCR, and TCRdb kept only the in-frame ones, dropping some. In the table there are roughly 260,000 clones, roughly 90% of which are singletons. Sequenced input: peripheral blood. All receptors come from a woman aged 25 to 39 with COVID-19, enrolled during active disease.

The CDR3 here is CATRKAGNYGYTF. The CDR3 nucleotides are TGTGCCACCAGGAAGGCAGGCAACTATGGCTACACCTTC. The chain employs TRBV6-5 and TRBJ1-2, with unresolved D. Trimming took off 10 bases at V and 2 bases at J, with 14 bases between the two ends. Per germline, CDR1 MNHEY and CDR2 SVGAGI. The CDR3 length is 13 residues.

The chain combines TRBV9 with TRBJ1-5, with a possible D match to TRBD1 (6 bases). Germline V gene data show CDR1 as SGDLS and CDR2 as YYNGEE. The CDR3 loop spans 15 amino acids. Trimming cost V 8 bases and J 4 bases, with 19 bases left between them. The CDR3 reads CASSGAGAGNQPQHF. CDR3 sequence (DNA): TGTGCCAGTTCAGGGGCGGGGGCAGGTAATCAGCCCCAGCATTTT.

This chain links TRBV7-9 with TRBJ1-4, with 7 bases identical to TRBD1. V was pared by 7 bases and J by 5 bases, with 10 bases of the junction left unmatched. Germline lookup yields CDR1 SEHNR and CDR2 FQNEAQ (reference sequence). There are 15 residues in the CDR3. The CDR3 protein is CASNKGGQKNEKLFF. The CDR3, as DNA: TGTGCCAGCAATAAGGGGGGACAGAAAAATGAAAAACTGTTTTTT.

This clone was recorded only once. The J gene is TRBJ2-2, the V gene TRBV5-5, with D possibly TRBD2 on 6 matching bases. The germline gives CDR1 SGHKS, CDR2 YYEKEE (reference sequence). This CDR3 spans 15 amino acids. V lost 4 bases and J 4 bases, leaving 14 bases between the germline ends. CDR3 sequence: CASSSQDYSTGELFF. In DNA form, the CDR3 reads TGTGCCAGCAGCAGTCAGGACTACTCCACCGGGGAGCTGTTTTTT.

The chain combines TRBV7-2 with TRBJ2-2; 7 bases align to TRBD1. The ends lost 5 bases at V and 3 bases at J; junction bases unmatched: 3. The CDR3 is made up of 14 amino acids. Looked up from germline, CDR1 is SGHTA and CDR2 is FQGNSA. CDR3 in amino acids: CASSEGQYTGELFF. CDR3 nucleotides: TGTGCCAGCAGCGAGGGACAGTACACCGGGGAGCTGTTTTTT.

Of note for this clone: Other DNA sequences in this specimen translate into the identical CDR3. The chain joins TRBV19 to TRBJ1-5, with TRBD1 as a possible D gene (5 bases). Germline-derived CDR1 and CDR2 are LNHDA and SQIVND (reference sequence). CDR3 size: 13 residues. The V gene lost 8 bases and the J gene lost 1 base, with 9 bases spanning the gap. The CDR3, as DNA: TGTGCCAGTTCGGGGGGGAGCAATCAGCCCCAGCATTTT. Amino acids: CASSGGSNQPQHF.

V and J are TRBV7-6 and TRBJ2-1, with 8 bases that match TRBD1. With V trimmed by 0 bases and J by 7 bases, 5 bases remained unmatched. Germline CDR1 and CDR2: SGHVS and FNYEAQ. CDR3 length: 15 amino acids. The DNA of the CDR3 is TGTGCCAGCAGCTTAGCCCCAGGGGGCTCAAATGAGCAGTTCTTC. It encodes CASSLAPGGSNEQFF.

In this sample, this clone turned up a few times. The V call is TRBV6-5, the J call TRBJ1-1; TRBD1 might be the D (6 bases). The V gene's germline CDR1 is MNHEY and CDR2 SVGAGI. V was shortened by 5 bases and J by 0 bases, with 13 bases between the two germline ends. This CDR3 comprises 15 residues. CDR3 DNA sequence: TGTGCCAGCAGTCGGACAGTTCTTATGAACACTGAAGCTTTCTTT. Its protein product is CASSRTVLMNTEAFF.

V and J are TRBV14 and TRBJ1-1; no clear D. The V end lost 2 bases, the J end lost 1 base, and 5 bases lay between the germline ends. The CDR3 extends over 13 amino acids. Looked up from germline, CDR1 is SGHDN and CDR2 is FVKESK. The CDR3 nucleotides are TGTGCCAGCAGCCAAAAGCCGAACACTGAAGCTTTCTTT. Protein product: CASSQKPNTEAFF.

The rearrangement links TRBV9 to TRBJ2-2, with D perhaps TRBD2 (5 bases). Looked up from germline, CDR1 is SGDLS and CDR2 is YYNGEE. This CDR3 spans 15 amino acids. V was shortened by 0 bases and J by 8 bases, with 14 bases between the two germline ends. In DNA form, the CDR3 reads TGTGCCAGCAGCGTAGAGACGGGGATGACTGGGGAGCTGTTTTTT. Translation: CASSVETGMTGELFF.

This clone has just a few counts. The gene calls are TRBV14 and TRBJ1-6; 10 bases map to TRBD1. The CDR3 is 15 residues long. The V and J ends lost 4 bases and 9 bases, in that order; junction bases with no gene match: 6. Germline values: CDR1 SGHDN, CDR2 FVKESK. CDR3 nucleotides: TGTGCCAGCAGCCGCCAAGGGACAGGGGTTTCACCCCTCCACTTT. Encoded protein: CASSRQGTGVSPLHF.

The chain recombines TRBV7-9 with TRBJ2-7, with 8 bases aligning to TRBD1. After removal of 5 bases from V and 2 bases from J, the junction contained 8 bases not matched to a gene. The CDR3 has 15 residues. CDR1 is SEHNR and CDR2 is FQNEAQ in the germline V gene (reference sequence). The CDR3 sequence: CASSLNRGSPYEQYF. The CDR3 DNA sequence: TGTGCCAGCAGCCTCAACAGGGGGTCCCCCTACGAGCAGTACTTC.

The chain combines TRBV7-2 with TRBJ2-1, with 9 bases aligning to TRBD1. From germline, CDR1 is SGHTA and CDR2 FQGNSA. With 6 bases clipped from V and 5 bases from J, the junction kept 5 bases outside the gene matches. The CDR3 consists of 14 residues. The CDR3 sequence is CASSAGTGNNEQFF. CDR3 coding DNA: TGTGCCAGCAGTGCCGGGACAGGGAACAATGAGCAGTTCTTC.

The table lists this clone with a few counts. The CDR3 loop reads CASSQGVRAGNEKLFF. The CDR3 DNA reads as TGTGCCAGCAGCCAAGGGGTGAGGGCGGGGAATGAAAAACTGTTTTTT. The chain combines TRBV4-2 with TRBJ1-4; D is uncertain. From germline, CDR1 is LGHNA and CDR2 YNFKEQ. The CDR3 has 16 residues. V was pared by 1 base and J by 5 bases, with 14 bases between.

V gene TRBV4-2 combines with J gene TRBJ2-7; 7 nucleotides align to TRBD1. V shed 3 bases, J shed 5 bases, and the junction held 4 bases outside the gene matches. The CDR3 extends over 13 amino acids. From germline, CDR1 is LGHNA and CDR2 YNFKEQ. The DNA for the CDR3 is TGTGCCAGCAGCCATCCGGACAGGAACGAGCAGTACTTC. It translates to CASSHPDRNEQYF.

The chain links TRBV24-1 to TRBJ2-1, with 14 bases aligning to TRBD2. Per germline, CDR1 KGHDR and CDR2 SFDVKD. The CDR3 is 19 amino acids. Trimming took 6 bases from V and 4 from J; bases not matched to a gene: 13. The CDR3 coding sequence is TGTGCCACCAGTAGATCCGGGACTAGCGGGAGTTCTCATTACAATGAGCAGTTCTTC. This codes for CATSRSGTSGSSHYNEQFF.

This clone has only one observation. This sequence joins TRBV21-1 and TRBJ1-2; the table names TRBD1, a call not compared with the DNA. TRBV21-1 is a recognized pseudogene. The CDR3 sequence is 14 residues long. This CDR3 reads CASSIQGSNYGYTF. DNA of the CDR3: TGTGCCAGCAGCATCCAGGGCTCTAACTATGGCTACACCTTC.

The V call is TRBV6-6, the J call TRBJ2-7, with 7 bases that match TRBD2. The CDR3 runs 13 residues. Germline CDR1 MNHNY, CDR2 SVGAGI (reference sequence). The junction had 5 bases not matched to a gene; V was cut back by 2 bases and J by 7 bases. In DNA, the CDR3 is TGTGCCAGCAGTTACAACGGGGGGTGGGAGCAGTACTTC. Amino acid sequence: CASSYNGGWEQYF.

This sequence joins TRBV18 and TRBJ1-1; TRBD1 is a possible D gene (5 bases). The CDR3 has 15 amino acids. The germline V gene has CDR1 KGHSH and CDR2 LQKENI. V was cut by 1 base and J by 1 base, with 10 bases left in between. CDR3 amino acids: CASSPQGPRNTEAFF. CDR3 coding DNA: TGTGCCAGCTCACCACAGGGGCCCCGGAACACTGAAGCTTTCTTT.

The CDR3 here is CASSERVNQSNQPQHF. The DNA of the CDR3 is TGCGCCAGCAGTGAACGGGTAAACCAAAGCAATCAGCCCCAGCATTTT. V gene TRBV10-1 combines with J gene TRBJ1-5; D is uncertain. V lost 3 bases and J lost 1, with 13 bases in between. Germline loops: CDR1 WNHNN, CDR2 SYGVQD (reference sequence). This CDR3 is 16 amino acids long.

This chain connects TRBV19 to TRBJ2-7, with 9 bases fitting TRBD1. V trimming: 4 bases; J trimming: 7 bases; junction bases outside the gene matches: 17. CDR3 length: 17 amino acids. Germline assignment: CDR1 LNHDA and CDR2 SQIVND (reference sequence). The CDR3 is CASSTPPTGRGTGEQYF. CDR3 bases: TGTGCCAGTAGTACCCCCCCGACAGGGCGAGGGACAGGGGAGCAGTACTTC.

This sequence joins TRBV12-3 or TRBV12-4 and TRBJ1-2; D is uncertain. CDR3 length: 13 amino acids. The V and J ends lost 2 bases and 2 bases respectively, with 6 bases between them. This CDR3 reads CASSLQRNYGYTF. DNA for the CDR3: TGTGCCAGCAGTTTACAGAGGAACTATGGCTACACCTTC.

This sequence joins TRBV19 and TRBJ1-5, with D uncertain. This CDR3 has 14 amino acids. V lost 3 bases to trimming and J lost 3 bases, with 9 bases between them. CDR1 is LNHDA and CDR2 is SQIVND in the germline V gene (reference sequence). DNA of the CDR3: TGTGCCAGTAGTATTTCGGGAATCAATCAGCCCCAGCATTTT. It is translated as CASSISGINQPQHF. The whole variable domain, remainder taken from reference TRBV19 and TRBJ1-5, is DGGITQSPKYLFRKEGQNVTLSCEQNLNHDAMYWYRQDPGQGLRLIYYSQIVNDFQKGDIAEGYSVSREKKESFPLTVTSAQKNPTAFYLCASSISGINQPQHFGDGTRLSIL.

This chain connects TRBV30 to TRBJ1-1; 7 bases align to TRBD1. The V segment lost 0 bases and the J segment 5 bases; nucleotides outside the gene matches: 6. Germline V gives CDR1 GTSNPN, CDR2 SVGIG (reference sequence). The CDR3 is 14 amino acids. CDR3 amino acids: CAWSVKGARTEAFF. CDR3 DNA: TGTGCCTGGAGTGTAAAGGGGGCTAGAACTGAAGCTTTCTTT. The whole variable domain, remainder taken from reference TRBV30 and TRBJ1-1, is SQTIHQWPATLVQPVGSPLSLECTVEGTSNPNLYWYRQAAGRGLQLLFYSVGIGQISSEVPQNLSASRPQDRQFILSSKKLLLSDSGFYLCAWSVKGARTEAFFGQGTRLTVV.

The CDR3 nucleotides read TGTGCCAGCAGCCAAGGACAGGGGGCAGACACCATATATTTT. As protein: CASSQGQGADTIYF. The rearrangement links TRBV3-1 (or the pseudogene TRBV3-2) to TRBJ1-3, with TRBD1 matching over 10 bases. From germline, CDR1 is LGHDT and CDR2 YNNKEL (reference sequence). This CDR3 has 14 residues. The V gene end was trimmed by 1 base and the J gene end by 8 bases; junction bases not matched to a gene: 2.

The genes are TRBV28 and TRBJ2-7, with D perhaps TRBD1 (6 bases). There are 14 residues in the CDR3. Germline V lookup: CDR1 MDHEN, CDR2 SYDVKM. The V end was cut by 1 base, the J end by 4 bases, with 11 bases between. The CDR3 DNA reads as TGTGCCAGCAGTTTATTACCAGGGGTTTACGAGCAGTACTTC. Translated: CASSLLPGVYEQYF.

V gene TRBV19 combines with J gene TRBJ2-2; 7 bases map to TRBD2. Per the germline V gene, CDR1 is LNHDA and CDR2 is SQIVND (reference sequence). This CDR3 region has 15 residues. Unmatched junction bases numbered 13, after V lost 10 bases and J lost 5 bases. The CDR3 region has the DNA TGTGCCACCTCTGGGGCGGGAGCCGAGACCGGGGAGCTGTTTTTT. It translates to CATSGAGAETGELFF.

The chain joins TRBV30 to TRBJ1-1, with 7 bases identical to TRBD1. The CDR3 contains 12 residues. The germline V gene encodes CDR1 GTSNPN and CDR2 SVGIG (reference sequence). V dropped 4 bases and J dropped 6; count of bases not matched to a gene: 5. CDR3 region: CAWKQGSPEAFF. CDR3 coding DNA: TGTGCCTGGAAACAGGGGTCCCCTGAAGCTTTCTTT.

CDR3 in DNA: TGCAGCGCCCACGGGGGGAGGGGGTCAGATACGCAGTATTTT. Translated, it gives CSAHGGRGSDTQYF. V gene TRBV29-1 combines with J gene TRBJ2-3; TRBD2 is a possible D gene (7 bases). Germline CDR1 reads SQVTM; CDR2 reads ANQGSEA. Trimming cost V 7 bases and J 4 bases, with 18 bases left between them. This CDR3 is 14 amino acids long.

J is TRBJ1-3 and V is TRBV19; TRBD1 matches 8 bases. Per the germline V gene, CDR1 is LNHDA and CDR2 is SQIVND (reference sequence). This CDR3 has 14 residues. V gave up 8 bases and J gave up 1 base; unmatched junction bases: 4. The CDR3 loop reads CASGRTGSGNTIYF. Here the CDR3 DNA reads TGTGCCAGTGGTCGGACAGGGTCTGGAAACACCATATATTTT.

This chain joins TRBV7-8 and TRBJ1-4; weak D call: TRBD1 (5 bases). The V gene lost 3 bases and the J gene lost 1 base, with 6 bases spanning the gap. CDR3 size: 14 residues. CDR1 is SGHVS and CDR2 is FQNEAQ in the germline V gene. This chain's CDR3 is CASSFGGTNEKLFF. The CDR3 DNA follows: TGTGCCAGCAGCTTCGGGGGAACTAATGAAAAACTGTTTTTT.

This sequence joins TRBV19 and TRBJ2-3, with 9 bases fitting TRBD2. The CDR3 is 16 residues long. V was pared by 5 bases and J by 1 base, with 7 bases of the junction left unmatched. Germline CDR1 and CDR2: LNHDA and SQIVND (reference sequence). The CDR3 here is CASSFPSGIGTDTQYF. In DNA, the CDR3 is TGTGCCAGTAGTTTCCCTAGCGGGATAGGCACAGATACGCAGTATTTT.